This TCR beta chain was recovered during a study of T cell responses to AZD1222 COVID-19 vaccine. Broader study findings: A reported finding is that nearly half of spike-specific TCRs target unmutated variant regions. Rises in breadth and depth of Spike-specific TCRs came after two AZD1222 doses.

Pooling was applied to second doses at about 4 or about 12 weeks. Concerning this clone itself: Antigen specificity is unknown.

Method: immunoSEQ multiplex PCR; TCRdb's copy keeps in-frame clones and lacks some. The sample consists of 83,000 or so clones, more than 70% of them appearing once. Per the germline V gene, CDR1 is LGHNA and CDR2 is YNFKEQ. The CDR3 sequence is 16 residues long. V shed 4 bases, J shed 3 bases, and the junction held 5 bases outside the gene matches. The clonotype comes from an adult who received the AZD1222 COVID-19 vaccine. The rearrangement links TRBV4-2 to TRBJ2-7; the match to TRBD2 covers 14 bases. The starting material was peripheral blood, obtained 28 days after the second AZD1222 dose. CDR3 sequence reads: CASSPGLAGAGYEQYF. CDR3 DNA: TGTGCCAGCAGCCCGGGACTAGCGGGGGCGGGCTACGAGCAGTACTTC.